This T cell receptor beta chain was observed in a study of OX40 agonist ivuxolimab in advanced cancers. Looking at the study overall: Patient treatment consisted of intravenous ivuxolimab administration every 2 weeks at 0.01 to 10 mg/kg.

Using immunoSEQ multiplex PCR, the repertoire was profiled, and TCRdb retains in-frame clones only, with some absent. The sample lists around 60,000 clones, 80% to 95% occurring once. Whole-study findings and limits: Some of the nonresponding patients also showed low levels of normalized T-cell clonal expansion. CD8+ T cells (on average) carried more expanded clones than CD4+ T cells. Clonal expansion was seen in CD4+ and CD8+ blood T cells by week 6 at 0.1 to 3.0 mg/kg.

For this clone: Antigen: not known.

The source is an adult with an advanced solid tumor such as melanoma, head and neck, liver or kidney cancer. Sequenced here: CD4+ or CD8+ T cells sorted from blood, sampled in a trial of the OX40 agonist ivuxolimab.

The CDR3 coding sequence is TGTGCCAGCAGCCAGAACAGGGGGGGTGGAGAGACCCAGTACTTC. Protein sequence: CASSQNRGGGETQYF. V is TRBV14 and J is TRBJ2-5; tentatively, D is TRBD1 (8 bases). With 3 bases removed from V and 4 bases from J, the gap between germline ends came to 15 bases. Germline V gene data show CDR1 as SGHDN and CDR2 as FVKESK. The CDR3 is 15 residues long.